This T cell receptor (beta chain) was sequenced during a study of T cell changes during pregnancy in multiple sclerosis. The CDR3 contains 18 residues. Germline CDR1 SEHNR, CDR2 FQNEAQ (reference sequence). V gave up 2 bases and J gave up 1 base; unmatched junction bases: 8. The repertoire was sequenced with immunoSEQ multiplex PCR; TCRdb's copy has only in-frame clones and lacks some. The sample gives 30,000 to 40,000 clones, about 91% of which show up once; about 3% is in the top ten. The clonotype comes from a female donor in good health, enrolled as a control in a pregnancy study. The rearrangement links TRBV7-9 to TRBJ1-3, with 10 bases identical to TRBD1. Specimen: CD4+ T cells from peripheral blood mononuclear cells, collected in the third trimester of pregnancy. CDR3 amino acids: CASSLRGQGKGSGNTIYF. The CDR3 nucleotides are TGTGCCAGCAGCTTACGGGGACAGGGGAAGGGGTCTGGAAACACCATATATTTT.